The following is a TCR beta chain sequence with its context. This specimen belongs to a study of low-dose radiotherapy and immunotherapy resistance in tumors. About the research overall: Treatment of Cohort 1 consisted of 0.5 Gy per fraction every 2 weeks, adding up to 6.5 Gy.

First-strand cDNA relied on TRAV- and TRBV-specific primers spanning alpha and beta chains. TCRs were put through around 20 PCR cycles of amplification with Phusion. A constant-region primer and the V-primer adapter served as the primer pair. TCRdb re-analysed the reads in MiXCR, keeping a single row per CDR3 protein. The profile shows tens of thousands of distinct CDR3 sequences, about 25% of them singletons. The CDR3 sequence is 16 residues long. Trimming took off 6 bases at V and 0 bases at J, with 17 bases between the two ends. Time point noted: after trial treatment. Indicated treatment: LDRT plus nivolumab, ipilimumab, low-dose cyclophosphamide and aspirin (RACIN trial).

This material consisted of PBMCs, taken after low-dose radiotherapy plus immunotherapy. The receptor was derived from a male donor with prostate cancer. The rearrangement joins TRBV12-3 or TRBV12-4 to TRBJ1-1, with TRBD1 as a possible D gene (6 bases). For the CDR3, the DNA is TGTGCCAGCAGCTGGGGGGCAGGGCAAATGAACACTGAAGCTTTCTTT. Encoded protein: CASSWGAGQMNTEAFF.